These 17 T cell receptor beta chains originate from one sample sequenced in a study of CD8 T cells in Susac syndrome. Roughly 0.45 to 1 ug RNA was reverse transcribed with random hexamers. TCRdb fed the immunoSEQ multiplex PCR reads into MiXCR, producing one record per CDR3 protein. The sample lists more than 150,000 distinct CDR3 sequences, 95% seen once, with 0.15% to 0.2% in the top ten. Material for sequencing was CD8+ T cells from PBMCs. The receptors derive from a human donor with Susac syndrome.

The rearrangement links TRBV6-5 to TRBJ1-2; possible D gene TRBD1, 5 bases. This CDR3 has 14 amino acids. Trimming cost V 5 bases and J 8 bases, with 18 bases left between them. The germline gives CDR1 MNHEY, CDR2 SVGAGI. CDR3 loop: CASSAPGLTWGYTF. DNA of the CDR3: TGTGCCAGCAGTGCTCCGGGACTCACGTGGGGCTACACCTTC.

The V and J genes are TRBV24-1 and TRBJ2-3; D is unresolved. V was trimmed by 5 bases and J by 0 bases, leaving 14 bases between them. The CDR3 consists of 16 residues. Germline V gene data show CDR1 as KGHDR and CDR2 as SFDVKD. CDR3 region: CATSGPLSESTDTQYF. The CDR3, as DNA: TGTGCCACCAGTGGTCCCTTGTCGGAAAGCACAGATACGCAGTATTTT.

The rearrangement links TRBV29-1 to TRBJ2-7; TRBD2 might be the D (5 bases). The germline CDR1 and CDR2 sequences are SQVTM and ANQGSEA. This CDR3 region has 13 residues. V lost 4 bases and J lost 1, with 11 bases in between. This chain's CDR3 is CSVGRENSYEQYF. CDR3 DNA sequence: TGCAGCGTTGGAAGGGAGAATTCCTACGAGCAGTACTTC.

V and J are TRBV30 and TRBJ2-1; D is tentatively TRBD1 or TRBD2 (5 bases each). CDR1 and CDR2 from the germline V gene are GTSNPN and SVGIG (reference sequence). With 0 bases removed from V and 8 bases from J, the gap between germline ends came to 17 bases. The length of the CDR3 is 15 residues. CDR3 in DNA: TGTGCCTGGAGTGTATTGGGGGTCGTCGGAGATGAGCAGTTCTTC. Protein product: CAWSVLGVVGDEQFF. Using reference TRBV30 and TRBJ2-1 for the parts outside the CDR3, the full variable domain is SQTIHQWPATLVQPVGSPLSLECTVEGTSNPNLYWYRQAAGRGLQLLFYSVGIGQISSEVPQNLSASRPQDRQFILSSKKLLLSDSGFYLCAWSVLGVVGDEQFFGPGTRLTVL.

The CDR3 loop reads CASNRRLVDEQFF. In nucleotides, the CDR3 is TGTGCCAGTAATCGTAGACTAGTTGATGAGCAGTTCTTC. The V gene is TRBV19, the J gene TRBJ2-1, with D possibly matching TRBD2 (6 bases). This CDR3 has 13 amino acids. Germline V lookup: CDR1 LNHDA, CDR2 SQIVND (reference sequence). V dropped 7 bases and J dropped 8 bases, with 15 bases sitting between them.

The genes are TRBV11-2 and TRBJ1-5; the D gene is possibly TRBD1 (5 bases). CDR3 length: 15 residues. Germline lookup yields CDR1 SGHAT and CDR2 FQNNGV. Deletions cut 4 bases from V and 4 bases from J, with 14 bases between. CDR3 DNA sequence: TGTGCCAGCAGCTCAGATACAGGTTTTAATCAGCCCCAGCATTTT. Its translation: CASSSDTGFNQPQHF.

This chain uses TRBV20-1 with TRBJ2-1, with a possible D match to TRBD1 (7 bases). The V end was cut by 5 bases, the J end by 6 bases, with 11 bases between. CDR3 length: 12 residues. Germline V gene lookup returns CDR1 DFQATT and CDR2 SNEGSKA (reference sequence). CDR3 coding DNA: TGCAGTGCTTTTCAGGGGGGCAATGAGCAGTTCTTC. Protein: CSAFQGGNEQFF.

This rearrangement joins TRBV25-1 to TRBJ1-2, with TRBD1 matching over 7 bases. Germline CDR1 MGHDK, CDR2 SYGVNS. This CDR3 is built from 14 residues. The J segment lost 2 bases and the V segment lost 3 bases, leaving 3 bases of the junction unmatched. CDR3 loop: CASSDLDRNYGYTF. The CDR3 bases are TGTGCCAGCAGTGACCTGGACAGGAACTATGGCTACACCTTC.

A single count supports this clonotype. V gene TRBV5-1 combines with J gene TRBJ1-1; 10 bases line up with TRBD1. Germline-derived CDR1 and CDR2 are SGHRS and YFSETQ. This CDR3 is built from 15 residues. The V gene end was trimmed by 2 bases and the J gene end by 4 bases; junction bases not matched to a gene: 5. In nucleotides, the CDR3 is TGCGCCAGCAGCTTAGGGGACAGGGGCCTCACTGAAGCTTTCTTT. It translates to CASSLGDRGLTEAFF.

The chain recombines TRBV3-1 with TRBJ2-7, with TRBD1 matching 8 bases. Germline trimming cut 3 bases from V and 2 bases from J; bases unmatched to any gene: 9. CDR3 length: 16 amino acids. The germline V gene encodes CDR1 LGHDT and CDR2 YNNKEL (reference sequence). The CDR3 DNA follows: TGTGCCAGCAGCCAGGAGCAGGGGGCACTAGCCTACGAGCAGTACTTC. It specifies CASSQEQGALAYEQYF.

V and J are TRBV13 and TRBJ1-2; TRBD1 agrees at 7 bases. The junction had 9 bases not matched to a gene; V was cut back by 5 bases and J by 3 bases. The CDR3 is 15 residues long. The germline CDR1 and CDR2 sequences are PRHDT and FYEKMQ (reference sequence). In nucleotides, the CDR3 is TGTGCCAGCAGCGCACAGGGGTCTGAGGACTATGGCTACACCTTC. This encodes CASSAQGSEDYGYTF.

For the CDR3, the DNA is TGTGCCAGCAGCGTATCGAGCGGAAACTACGAGCAGTACTTC. It encodes CASSVSSGNYEQYF. The V and J genes are TRBV9 and TRBJ2-7; D possibly corresponds to TRBD2 (5 bases). The V and J ends lost 1 base and 3 bases respectively, with 11 bases between them. The CDR3 consists of 14 residues. Germline-derived CDR1 and CDR2 are SGDLS and YYNGEE.

The chain carries TRBV7-9 and TRBJ2-3; D not resolved. Trimming stripped 4 bases from V and 4 bases from J, with 3 bases between. Germline assignment: CDR1 SEHNR and CDR2 FQNEAQ (reference sequence). This CDR3 is 11 amino acids long. This CDR3 is CASSSSDTQYF. The CDR3 DNA is TGTGCCAGCAGCTCCTCAGATACGCAGTATTTT.

The chain employs TRBV4-1 and TRBJ2-3; D gene unclear. Trimming left V 3 bases short and J 1 base short, with 23 bases between. Germline CDR1 and CDR2: MGHRA and YSYEKL. CDR3 length equals 19 residues. The CDR3: CASSHRLTLDVIRTDTQYF. CDR3 coding DNA: TGCGCCAGCAGCCACAGACTCACCCTAGATGTAATCCGCACAGATACGCAGTATTTT.

The rearrangement uses TRBV9 and TRBJ2-7; D may be TRBD2 (5 bases). CDR1 SGDLS and CDR2 YYNGEE come from the germline V gene. The V end lost 4 bases, the J end lost 0 bases, and 17 bases lay between the germline ends. The CDR3 has 16 amino acids. CDR3 sequence reads: CASSPSESGGSYEQYF. CDR3 coding DNA: TGTGCCAGCAGCCCCTCGGAGAGCGGAGGCTCCTACGAGCAGTACTTC.

CDR3 DNA: TGTGCCAGCAGCTTTGGACTAGCGGGAGGTGATACGCAGTATTTT. Its protein product is CASSFGLAGGDTQYF. The J gene is TRBJ2-3, the V gene TRBV5-6, with 14 positions matching TRBD2. The CDR3 extends over 15 amino acids. The V segment lost 2 bases and the J segment 6 bases; nucleotides outside the gene matches: 2. CDR1 and CDR2 (germline): SGHDT, YYEEEE.

The CDR3 reads CASSYTGLGNEKLFF. The CDR3 DNA is TGTGCCAGCAGTTACACAGGGTTGGGTAATGAAAAACTGTTTTTT. The chain employs TRBV6-6 and TRBJ1-4; tentatively, D is TRBD1 (6 bases). With 2 bases removed from V and 4 bases from J, the gap between germline ends came to 11 bases. This CDR3 contains 15 residues. Germline CDR1 is MNHNY and CDR2 is SVGAGI (reference sequence).